The clone carrying this T cell receptor beta chain turned up a few times. Its cognate antigen is unknown. With 5 bases removed from V and 2 bases from J, the gap between germline ends came to 12 bases. The CDR3 is made up of 14 amino acids. Germline V gene lookup returns CDR1 MDHEN and CDR2 SYDVKM. Reverse transcribing all isolated RNA meant expressed TCRB transcripts were sequenced. This table comes from immunoSEQ multiplex PCR, and its TCRdb copy is limited to in-frame clones, with some not included. The data contain some 280,000 clones, roughly an eighth of them singletons. CD45RO/CCR7/CD25/CD127/CD95/CD27 separated CD4+ naive, central memory, regulatory and stem cell-like memory cells by sorting. Sorting produced populations that all topped 98% purity. This entry comes from a study of beta chain features in type 1 diabetes. Study-wide results and limits: When cDNA is sequenced, cells with high TCR expression could be over-represented. TCRB CDR3s were moderately but significantly shorter in Type 1 diabetes patients in all four CD4+ subsets. Across patients, naive, central memory and Treg TCRB repertoires exhibited apparently greater similarity than was observed across healthy donors.

Sequences were obtained from naive CD4+ T cells from blood. This sequence originates from a man in his thirties or forties with type 1 diabetes. This rearrangement joins TRBV28 to TRBJ2-5; D may be TRBD2 (6 bases). This CDR3 is CASSPGGTQETQYF. The DNA for the CDR3 is TGTGCCAGCAGTCCCGGGGGTACACAAGAGACCCAGTACTTC.